The source of this T cell receptor beta chain is a study of blood T cell repertoires in COVID-19. On the study more broadly: The samples span acute and convalescent COVID-19 from the United States, Italy and Spain. The cDNA or gDNA used as material had been derived from T cells, B-cell-depleted T cells, or PBMCs.

This CDR3 comprises 14 residues. Germline loops: CDR1 KGHDR, CDR2 SFDVKD. J lost 5 bases, V lost 3 bases, and 4 bases had no gene match. In the authors' workflow: Reference gene primer amplification yielded estimated nucleated cell counts. Sequencing was performed with immunoSEQ multiplex PCR; in TCRdb, only in-frame clones are kept and a portion is missing. V and J calls and clone size are copied from that table; D and trimming were computed from the DNA. The sample carries around 220,000 clones, roughly 87% recorded once. This clonotype originated in a man aged 35-49 years with active or convalescent COVID-19. The genes are TRBV24-1 and TRBJ1-2; the match to TRBD1 covers 8 bases. Input material: peripheral blood. Written as DNA, the CDR3 is TGTGCCACCAGTGATACCCGGACAGGGTATGGCTACACCTTC. Its protein is CATSDTRTGYGYTF.